This is a list of T cell receptor beta chains from one sample in a study of T cell repertoires in cytomegalovirus infection. TCRdb used MiXCR to reprocess the reads, holding one entry per CDR3 protein. The sample records 100,000 or so distinct CDR3 sequences, roughly a quarter being singletons. Sequencing was done on a sample of CD8+ T cells from PBMCs. The receptors here all came from a human donor in good health (CMV status not recorded). Some clones in this sample may be carry-over from other donors' samples. Each CDR3 is given with its conserved first and last residue. D genes are given only for firm matches. Part of the rows lack a size; the others show once, few, many or a class for expanded clones.

V: TRBV5-1; J: TRBJ1-4; D: TRBD1; size: few; CDR3: CASSYGGTGNEKLFF; DNA: TGCGCCAGCAGCTACGGTGGGACAGGTAATGAAAAACTGTTTTTT
V: TRBV28; J: TRBJ1-3; D: NA; size: few; CDR3: CASSYVGDSGDGNTIYF; DNA: TGTGCCAGCAGTTACGTGGGAGACTCCGGTGATGGAAACACCATATATTTT
V: TRBV7-9; J: TRBJ2-1; D: NA; size: NA; CDR3: CASSWNEQFF; DNA: TGTGCCAGCAGCTGGAATGAGCAGTTCTTC
V: TRBV6-2/TRBV6-3; J: TRBJ2-7; D: NA; size: NA; CDR3: CASMNNRVEYEQYF; DNA: TGTGCCAGCATGAACAACAGGGTGGAATACGAGCAGTACTTC
V: TRBV11-2; J: TRBJ2-1; D: TRBD1; size: many; CDR3: CASSLQTGGNEQFF; DNA: TGTGCCAGCAGCTTACAGACAGGGGGCAATGAGCAGTTCTTC
V: TRBV13; J: TRBJ1-1; D: TRBD1; size: NA; CDR3: CASSPDRVTMNTEAFF; DNA: TGTGCCAGCAGCCCCGACAGGGTGACAATGAACACTGAAGCTTTCTTT
V: TRBV28; J: TRBJ2-3; D: NA; size: many; CDR3: CASSVAGQSTDTQYF; DNA: TGTGCCAGCTCAGTAGCGGGACAGTCCACAGATACGCAGTATTTT
V: TRBV7-2; J: TRBJ2-7; D: NA; size: many; CDR3: CASSADPIQISYEQYF; DNA: TGTGCCAGCAGCGCAGACCCTATTCAAATCTCCTACGAGCAGTACTTC
V: TRBV6-6; J: TRBJ1-2; D: TRBD1; size: NA; CDR3: CASHTVQGAFYGYTF; DNA: TGTGCCAGCCATACGGTACAGGGGGCTTTCTATGGCTACACCTTC
V: TRBV12-5; J: TRBJ1-5; D: TRBD1; size: NA; CDR3: CASGRQGESSNQPQHF; DNA: TGTGCTAGTGGGCGACAGGGGGAATCGAGCAATCAGCCCCAGCATTTT
V: TRBV6-2/TRBV6-3; J: TRBJ2-1; D: NA; size: NA; CDR3: CASRDRGALPQFF; DNA: TGTGCCAGCAGGGACAGAGGGGCACTCCCGCAGTTCTTC
V: TRBV30; J: TRBJ1-1; D: TRBD1; size: NA; CDR3: CAYGQGVTEAFF; DNA: TGTGCCTACGGACAGGGGGTCACTGAAGCTTTCTTT
V: TRBV11-3; J: TRBJ2-2; D: TRBD2; size: NA; CDR3: CASSTNHLLAGGPPGELFF; DNA: TGTGCCAGCAGCACCAATCATTTACTAGCGGGAGGGCCCCCCGGGGAGCTGTTTTTT
V: TRBV12-3/TRBV12-4; J: TRBJ2-7; D: NA; size: NA; CDR3: CASSGGGGPYEQYF; DNA: TGTGCCAGCAGTGGGGGAGGGGGACCCTACGAGCAGTACTTC
V: TRBV25-1; J: TRBJ1-1; D: TRBD1; size: NA; CDR3: CASSDVDKGGGWNTEAFF; DNA: TGTGCCAGCAGTGATGTTGATAAGGGAGGGGGCTGGAACACTGAAGCTTTCTTT
V: TRBV29-1; J: TRBJ2-1; D: TRBD2; size: few; CDR3: CSVEEGGLAGGPPYNEQFF; DNA: TGCAGCGTTGAGGAGGGGGGACTAGCGGGGGGGCCTCCCTACAATGAGCAGTTCTTC
V: TRBV7-3; J: TRBJ1-5; D: NA; size: NA; CDR3: CASSLERGGDTQHF; DNA: TGTGCCAGCAGCTTAGAACGGGGGGGCGATACGCAGCATTTT
V: TRBV30; J: TRBJ2-2; D: NA; size: many; CDR3: CAGGTAANTGELFF; DNA: TGTGCCGGGGGGACAGCCGCGAACACCGGGGAGCTGTTTTTT
V: TRBV30; J: TRBJ2-6; D: NA; size: few; CDR3: CAWNFGGAGANVLTF; DNA: TGTGCCTGGAATTTCGGAGGGGCAGGGGCCAACGTCCTGACTTTC
V: TRBV28; J: TRBJ2-7; D: TRBD1; size: few; CDR3: CASSLDRGSSYEQYF; DNA: TGTGCCAGCAGTTTGGACAGGGGGAGCTCCTACGAGCAGTACTTC